Each of the 15 T cell receptor beta chains below was sequenced from the same sample in a study of blood T cell repertoires in COVID-19. Method: immunoSEQ multiplex PCR; TCRdb's copy keeps in-frame clones and lacks some. The sample yields 250,000 or so clones, 89% seen once. Sequencing was performed on peripheral blood. The origin of the receptors is a middle-aged woman who had recovered from COVID-19.

For this clone: At one end, the junction sequence differs from germline, possibly due to a read error. The chain is built from TRBV7-9 and TRBJ1-4; D unresolved. Germline CDR1 and CDR2: SEHNR and FQNEAQ (reference sequence). CDR3 size: 13 residues. CDR3 coding DNA: TGTGCCAGCAGCTTAGACGGTGTCACCGCTGCCGTTTTT. This translates into CASSLDGVTAAVF. Looking up the rest from reference TRBV7-9 and TRBJ1-4 gives the full variable domain: DTGVSQNPRHKITKRGQNVTFRCDPISEHNRLYWYRQTLGQGPEFLTYFQNEAQLEKSRLLSDRFSAERPKGSFSTLEIQRTEQGDSAMYLCASSLDGVTAAVFGSGTQLSVL.

The chain carries TRBV2 and TRBJ2-7; 10 bases fit TRBD1. This CDR3 region has 15 residues. The germline V gene encodes CDR1 SNHLY and CDR2 FYNNEI. J was trimmed by 3 bases and V by 4 bases; bases with no gene match: 6. The DNA for the CDR3 is TGTGCCAGCAGTGGGGACAGGGGTCGACTCTACGAGCAGTACTTC. Translated: CASSGDRGRLYEQYF.

The chain uses TRBV21-1 and TRBJ1-2; the table's D call of TRBD1 was not tested on the DNA. TRBV21-1 is a documented pseudogene. The length of the CDR3 is 15 residues. The CDR3 nucleotides are TGTGCCAGCAGCCGCCGGGACAGGGGGCTCTATGGCTACACCTTC. This translates into CASSRRDRGLYGYTF.

The table lists this clone with a count of one. V and J are TRBV3-1 (or the pseudogene TRBV3-2) and TRBJ2-1; D is possibly TRBD2 (5 bases). Germline CDR1 LGHDT, CDR2 YNNKEL (reference sequence). Trimming took 10 bases from V and 9 from J, leaving 16 bases between them. This CDR3 comprises 12 residues. CDR3 residues: CATYGGGAEQFF. As DNA, the CDR3 is TGTGCCACCTACGGCGGAGGAGCTGAGCAGTTCTTC.

CDR3 sequence: CASSQGGLAGSKNIQYF. CDR3 DNA sequence: TGCGCCAGCAGCCAAGGGGGACTAGCGGGGTCCAAAAACATTCAGTACTTC. The chain recombines TRBV4-3 with TRBJ2-4; TRBD2 matches at 13 bases. Germline loops: CDR1 LGHNA, CDR2 YSLEER. V dropped 1 base and J dropped 2; count of bases not matched to a gene: 2. This CDR3 contains 17 residues.

This chain connects TRBV10-3 to TRBJ2-3, with 7 bases lining up with TRBD2. With 2 bases clipped from V and 4 bases from J, the junction kept 12 bases outside the gene matches. CDR1 ENHRY and CDR2 SYGVKD come from the germline V gene. This CDR3 is built from 17 residues. The CDR3 protein is CAISEGPGLRSPDTQYF. CDR3 sequence (DNA): TGTGCCATCAGTGAGGGTCCGGGACTAAGGTCCCCAGATACGCAGTATTTT.

The chain links TRBV7-9 to TRBJ2-1; 11 bases fit TRBD2. CDR1 and CDR2 (germline): SEHNR, FQNEAQ (reference sequence). CDR3 size: 19 residues. V dropped 5 bases and J dropped 0; count of bases not matched to a gene: 12. For the CDR3, the DNA is TGTGCCAGCAGCCCGCCCGGGACTAGCGGTCTTTTCTCCTACAATGAGCAGTTCTTC. Protein: CASSPPGTSGLFSYNEQFF.

Regarding this clone: The conserved closing phenylalanine or tryptophan is absent in this CDR3, likely reflecting a read error. The DNA is left out, because the CDR3 cannot be placed on it with certainty; the CDR3 is given as TCRdb lists it. The chain recombines TRBV6-2 or TRBV6-3 with TRBJ2-7; TRBD2, the table's D call, lacks a check against the DNA. The CDR3 has 14 residues if both end residues are counted. Germline V CDR1 and CDR2: MNHEY, SVGEGT. CDR3 loop: CASSYLKLEGRISD.

This rearrangement joins TRBV27 to TRBJ2-7; TRBD2 matches at 9 bases. V was pared by 2 bases and J by 5 bases, with 1 base of the junction left unmatched. In germline, CDR1 is MNHEY, CDR2 SMNVEV (reference sequence). The length of the CDR3 is 13 residues. The CDR3: CASSLRTSDEQYF. CDR3 bases: TGTGCCAGCAGTTTAAGGACTAGCGACGAGCAGTACTTC.

The chain recombines TRBV9 with TRBJ1-4, with TRBD1 identical over 12 bases. The CDR3 contains 14 residues. From germline, CDR1 is SGDLS and CDR2 YYNGEE. The V gene end was trimmed by 3 bases and the J gene end by 8 bases; junction bases not matched to a gene: 2. CDR3 DNA sequence: TGTGCCAGCAGCGCGGGACAGGGGGCGGAAAAACTGTTTTTT. Its protein product is CASSAGQGAEKLFF.

CDR3 region: CASSSPGQVYNEQFF. The CDR3 DNA reads TGTGCCAGCAGTTCGCCGGGACAGGTGTACAATGAGCAGTTCTTC. The rearrangement uses TRBV28 and TRBJ2-1; TRBD1 matches 8 bases. V was clipped by 4 bases and J by 4 bases; unmatched bases: 6. The CDR3 runs 15 residues. Germline V CDR1 and CDR2: MDHEN, SYDVKM.

This clone was observed a handful of times. The rearrangement joins TRBV2 to TRBJ2-5; 7 bases align to TRBD2. Unmatched junction bases numbered 11, after V lost 5 bases and J lost 5 bases. Germline CDR1 is SNHLY and CDR2 is FYNNEI. This CDR3 has 15 amino acids. This chain's CDR3 is CASSSAGDRLETQYF. The CDR3 region has the DNA TGTGCCAGCAGTTCGGCGGGGGACCGACTGGAGACCCAGTACTTC.

The rearrangement uses TRBV7-6 and TRBJ2-1; 13 bases line up with TRBD2. The CDR3 runs to 17 residues. Unmatched junction bases numbered 7, after V lost 5 bases and J lost 3 bases. Germline values: CDR1 SGHVS, CDR2 FNYEAQ. CDR3 residues: CASSPRTSGSNYNEQFF. The CDR3 nucleotides are TGTGCCAGCAGCCCCCGGACTAGCGGGAGCAACTACAATGAGCAGTTCTTC.

This sequence joins TRBV7-2 and TRBJ1-2, with TRBD1 matching 7 bases. Germline CDR1 SGHTA, CDR2 FQGNSA. This CDR3 is 15 amino acids long. After removal of 1 base from V and 7 bases from J, the junction contained 9 bases not matched to a gene. The CDR3 DNA sequence: TGTGCCAGCAGCTTAGTCCCTAATCGACAGGGTGGCTACACCTTC. Residues: CASSLVPNRQGGYTF.

DNA of the CDR3: TGTGCCAGCAGCCAGTTTGACAGAGCTAACTATGGCTACACCTTC. It specifies CASSQFDRANYGYTF. This chain joins TRBV3-1 (or the pseudogene TRBV3-2) and TRBJ1-2; perhaps TRBD1 as D (5 bases). CDR1 LGHDT and CDR2 YNNKEL come from the germline V gene (reference sequence). CDR3 length: 15 amino acids. Trimming shortened V by 3 bases and J by 0 bases, and 11 bases separated the two germline ends.